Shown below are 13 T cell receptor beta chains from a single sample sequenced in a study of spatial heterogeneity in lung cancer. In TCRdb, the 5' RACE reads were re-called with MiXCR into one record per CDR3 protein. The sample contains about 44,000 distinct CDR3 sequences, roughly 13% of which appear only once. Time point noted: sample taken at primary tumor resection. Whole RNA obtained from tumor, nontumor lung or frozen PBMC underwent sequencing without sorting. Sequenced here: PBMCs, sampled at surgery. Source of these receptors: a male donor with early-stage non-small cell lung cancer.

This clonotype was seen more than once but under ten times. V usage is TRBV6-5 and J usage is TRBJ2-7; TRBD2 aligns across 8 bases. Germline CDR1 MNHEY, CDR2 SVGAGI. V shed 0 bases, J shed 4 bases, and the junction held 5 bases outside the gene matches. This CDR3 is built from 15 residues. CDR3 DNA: TGTGCCAGCAGTTACTCGACGGGAGGGTCTTACGAGCAGTACTTC. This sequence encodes CASSYSTGGSYEQYF.

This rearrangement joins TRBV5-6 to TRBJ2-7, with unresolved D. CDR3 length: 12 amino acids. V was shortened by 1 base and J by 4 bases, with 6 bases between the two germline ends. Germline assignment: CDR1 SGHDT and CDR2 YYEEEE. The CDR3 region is CASSLPGYEQYF. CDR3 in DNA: TGTGCCAGCAGCTTGCCCGGGTACGAGCAGTACTTC.

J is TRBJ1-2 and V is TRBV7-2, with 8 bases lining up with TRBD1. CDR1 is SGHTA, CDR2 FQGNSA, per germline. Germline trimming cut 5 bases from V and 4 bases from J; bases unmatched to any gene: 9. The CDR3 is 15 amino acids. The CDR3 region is CASSPLRGRVYGYTF. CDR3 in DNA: TGTGCCAGCAGCCCACTCAGGGGGCGGGTCTATGGCTACACCTTC.

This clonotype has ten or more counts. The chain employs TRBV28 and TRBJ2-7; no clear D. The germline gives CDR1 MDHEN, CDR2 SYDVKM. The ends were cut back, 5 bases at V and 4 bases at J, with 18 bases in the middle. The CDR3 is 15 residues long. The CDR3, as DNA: TGTGCCAGCAGTAGTTATACTTTAGGGCAATACGAGCAGTACTTC. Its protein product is CASSSYTLGQYEQYF.

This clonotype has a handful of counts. The CDR3 spells CASSPGTDQPQHF. In DNA, the CDR3 is TGTGCCAGCAGTCCTGGGACAGATCAGCCCCAGCATTTT. The chain joins TRBV12-3 or TRBV12-4 to TRBJ1-5; TRBD1 agrees at 7 bases. J gave up 5 bases and V 5 bases, and 3 bases lay outside the gene matches. The CDR3 totals 13 residues.

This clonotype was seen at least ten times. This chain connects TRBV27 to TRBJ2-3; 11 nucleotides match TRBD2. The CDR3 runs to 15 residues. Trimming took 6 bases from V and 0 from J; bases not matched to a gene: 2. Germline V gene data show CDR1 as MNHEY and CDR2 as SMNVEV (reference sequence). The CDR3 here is CASSRLAGSTDTQYF. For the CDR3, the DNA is TGTGCCAGCAGCCGACTAGCGGGAAGCACAGATACGCAGTATTTT.

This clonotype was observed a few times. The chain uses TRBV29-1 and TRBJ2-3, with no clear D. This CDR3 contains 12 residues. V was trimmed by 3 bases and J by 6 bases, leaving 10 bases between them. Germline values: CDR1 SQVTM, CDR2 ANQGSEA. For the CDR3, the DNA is TGCAGCGTTGAGTCCCCCAAGGATACGCAGTATTTT. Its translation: CSVESPKDTQYF.

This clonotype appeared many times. CDR3 nucleotide sequence: TGCGCCAGCAGCTTGGGTGCTAGCGGGGTAAAGGAGCAGTACTTC. It yields the protein CASSLGASGVKEQYF. V gene TRBV5-1 combines with J gene TRBJ2-7, with 9 bases matching TRBD2. V was clipped by 0 bases and J by 7 bases; unmatched bases: 8. The germline V gene has CDR1 SGHRS and CDR2 YFSETQ. The CDR3 contains 15 residues.

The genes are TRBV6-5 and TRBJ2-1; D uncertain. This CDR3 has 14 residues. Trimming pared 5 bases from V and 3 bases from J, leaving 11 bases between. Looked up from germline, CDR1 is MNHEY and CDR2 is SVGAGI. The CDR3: CASSPVSRYNEQFF. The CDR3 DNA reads TGTGCCAGCAGTCCCGTGTCCCGCTACAATGAGCAGTTCTTC.

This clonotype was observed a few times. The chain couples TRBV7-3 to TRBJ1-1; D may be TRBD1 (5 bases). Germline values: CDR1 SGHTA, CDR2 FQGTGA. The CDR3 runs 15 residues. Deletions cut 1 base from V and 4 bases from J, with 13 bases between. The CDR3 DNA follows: TGTGCCAGCAGCTTAATTGGGGGTAGAAGCACTGAAGCTTTCTTT. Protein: CASSLIGGRSTEAFF.

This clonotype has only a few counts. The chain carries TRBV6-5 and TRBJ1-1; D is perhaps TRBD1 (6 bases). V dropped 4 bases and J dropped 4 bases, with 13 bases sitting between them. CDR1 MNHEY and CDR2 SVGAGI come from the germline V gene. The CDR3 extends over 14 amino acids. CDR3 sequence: CASSSPGVRTEAFF. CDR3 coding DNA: TGTGCCAGCAGTTCCCCAGGGGTGCGCACTGAAGCTTTCTTT.

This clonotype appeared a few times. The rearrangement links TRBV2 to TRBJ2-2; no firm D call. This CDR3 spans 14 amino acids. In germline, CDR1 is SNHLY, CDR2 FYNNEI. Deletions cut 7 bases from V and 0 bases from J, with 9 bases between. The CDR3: CASIASSNTGELFF. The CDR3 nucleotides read TGTGCCAGCATTGCCAGTTCGAACACCGGGGAGCTGTTTTTT.

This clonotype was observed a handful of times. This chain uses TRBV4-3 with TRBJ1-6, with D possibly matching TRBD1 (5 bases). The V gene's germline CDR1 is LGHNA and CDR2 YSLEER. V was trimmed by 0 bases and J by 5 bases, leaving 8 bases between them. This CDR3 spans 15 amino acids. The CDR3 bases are TGCGCCAGCAGCCAAGACGGGGGAGATAATTCACCCCTCCACTTT. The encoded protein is CASSQDGGDNSPLHF.